A single sample is the source of the 3 T cell receptor beta chains below, sequenced in a study of cytomegalovirus exposure and HLA in healthy donors. PCR primers comprised 60 Vbeta and 13 Jbeta primers. The repertoire was sequenced with immunoSEQ multiplex PCR; TCRdb's copy has only in-frame clones and lacks some. The table records 150,000 to 200,000 clones, around 78% of them present only once. Material: PBMCs. The receptors derive from a young man in good health and CMV-seronegative.

This clone showed up just once. The chain uses TRBV11-1 and TRBJ2-7; TRBD2 matches 7 bases. The J call is in doubt because the DNA end fits TRBJ2-5 better. The germline CDR1 and CDR2 sequences are SGHAT and FQDESV (reference sequence). The length of the CDR3 is 16 residues. The CDR3 is CASSLMSAGVKETQYF. CDR3 nucleotides: TGTGCCAGCAGCTTAATGTCGGCGGGAGTCAAGGAGACCCAGTACTTC.

Remarks on this clone: In the same sample, other DNA sequences code for this CDR3. The chain links TRBV29-1 to TRBJ1-1; the D is unclear. V was trimmed by 6 bases and J by 1 base, leaving 9 bases between them. The CDR3 covers 12 residues. Germline V gene sequence: CDR1 SQVTM, CDR2 ANQGSEA. The CDR3 region is CSVSRGNTEAFF. CDR3 sequence (DNA): TGCAGCGTGTCCCGGGGGAACACTGAAGCTTTCTTT.

This chain connects TRBV18 to TRBJ1-1, with a possible D match to TRBD1 (5 bases). This CDR3 has 13 amino acids. Germline V CDR1 and CDR2: KGHSH, LQKENI. V was shortened by 5 bases and J by 1 base, with 8 bases between the two germline ends. CDR3 protein: CASSSGQNTEAFF. CDR3 bases: TGTGCCAGCTCATCAGGACAGAACACTGAAGCTTTCTTT.